This T cell receptor (beta chain) appears in the sequencing data of a study of early T cells in non-severe SARS-CoV-2 infection. V was clipped by 5 bases and J by 4 bases; unmatched bases: 11. CDR1 is SGHVS and CDR2 is FNYEAQ in the germline V gene. There are 16 residues in the CDR3. MiXCR was run by TCRdb on the 5' RACE reads, yielding one entry per CDR3 protein. Of 60,000 to 75,000 distinct CDR3 sequences listed, roughly 10% were seen once; the top ten hold around 6%. The sequence came from an adult who was a healthcare worker with PCR-confirmed SARS-CoV-2 infection or an uninfected control (not recorded which). The sequencing here drew on whole blood, taken at baseline. This rearrangement joins TRBV7-6 to TRBJ1-3; 7 positions match TRBD1. The CDR3: CASSLRDSGTGNTIYF. The DNA for the CDR3 is TGTGCCAGCAGCCTCCGGGACAGCGGCACCGGAAACACCATATATTTT.